This note documents a single T cell receptor (beta chain) sequence. What it binds is unknown. This CDR3 spans 14 amino acids. In germline, CDR1 is MNHEY, CDR2 SVGAGI. V dropped 5 bases and J dropped 3 bases, with 13 bases sitting between them. This sample was included in a study of cytomegalovirus exposure and HLA in healthy donors. Study findings and constraints: Upon later analysis, HLA-associated TCR beta chains proved more clonally expanded than other, equally common chains. Among TCR beta chains, those listed as cytomegalovirus-associated numbered roughly 150.

60 Vbeta and 13 Jbeta primers were used in PCR. Profiling relied on immunoSEQ multiplex PCR, and the TCRdb table lists in-frame clones only, not all of them. Counted here are 150,000 or so clones, less than 90% occurring once; the ten biggest clones make up 0.35% to 0.45%. The sequenced sample consisted of PBMCs. This receptor was identified in a boy younger than 10 in good health and CMV-seronegative. The J gene is TRBJ1-1, the V gene TRBV6-5, with TRBD1 as a possible D gene (6 bases). Here the CDR3 DNA reads TGTGCCAGCAGTAGGGGGTTGGGGGACACTGAAGCTTTCTTT. This codes for CASSRGLGDTEAFF.